Below, one T cell receptor (beta chain) is given with its context. The target antigen is unknown. The team ran DNA from unsorted PBMCs on ten immunoSEQ deep assay plates for sequencing. This table comes from immunoSEQ multiplex PCR, and its TCRdb copy is limited to in-frame clones, with some not included. The table has more than 450,000 clones, 79% seen once. Between the trimmed V and J ends, which lost 0 bases and 4 bases, there was a span of 9 bases. The CDR3 consists of 15 residues. Germline lookup yields CDR1 LGHNA and CDR2 YSLEER. This entry is derived from a study of shared clonotypes between healthy human individuals. Study findings and constraints: Genetic and exposure-history diversity was limited by the small donor number. Sampling was confined to blood; repertoires within tissues likely differ.

The sequencing sample was made of PBMCs. J is TRBJ2-2 and V is TRBV4-3; D not certain. This sequence was found in a woman in her 40s in good health. Some clones in this sample may be carry-over from other donors' samples. CDR3 in amino acids: CASSQDFVGTGELFF. The CDR3, as DNA: TGCGCCAGCAGCCAAGATTTTGTCGGCACCGGGGAGCTGTTTTTT.